These 28 T cell receptor beta chains came from one sample sequenced in a study of blood T cell repertoires in COVID-19. Repertoires were generated with immunoSEQ multiplex PCR, while TCRdb's copy carries only in-frame clones and drops some. The sample lists about 350,000 clones, 87% occurring once. Sequenced: peripheral blood. These receptors all stem from a man aged 25-45 years with COVID-19, enrolled during active disease.

The CDR3 here is CASSKGLAGELTDTQYF. The CDR3 DNA follows: TGTGCCAGCAGCAAGGGACTAGCGGGGGAGCTCACAGATACGCAGTATTTT. The chain combines TRBV9 with TRBJ2-3; 14 nucleotides match TRBD2. Germline values: CDR1 SGDLS, CDR2 YYNGEE. The CDR3 is 17 amino acids. The J segment lost 2 bases and the V segment lost 4 bases, leaving 6 bases of the junction unmatched.

The rearrangement joins TRBV4-3 to TRBJ2-1, with TRBD2 identical over 10 bases. CDR1 LGHNA and CDR2 YSLEER come from the germline V gene. The CDR3 length is 18 residues. J gave up 10 bases and V 1 base, and 16 bases lay outside the gene matches. CDR3 DNA: TGCGCCAGCAGCCAAGTAAAGAGGCGGCTAGCGGGAGAACGGGAGCAGTTCTTC. Its protein is CASSQVKRRLAGEREQFF.

V is TRBV12-3 or TRBV12-4 and J is TRBJ1-2; D gene unclear. The length of the CDR3 is 13 residues. Deletions cut 6 bases from V and 1 base from J, with 9 bases between. This CDR3 is CASRYTDNYGYTF. The CDR3 DNA reads as TGTGCCAGCAGGTACACAGATAACTATGGCTACACCTTC.

The CDR3 reads CASSQDKSGNYGYTF. In DNA, the CDR3 is TGCGCCAGCAGCCAAGATAAGTCAGGAAACTATGGCTACACCTTC. The V and J genes are TRBV4-1 and TRBJ1-2; D is undetermined. Between the trimmed V and J ends, which lost 0 bases and 2 bases, there was a span of 10 bases. From germline, CDR1 is MGHRA and CDR2 YSYEKL. The CDR3 totals 15 residues.

The rearrangement joins TRBV15 to TRBJ2-1; 7 bases map to TRBD1. The CDR3 is made up of 15 amino acids. CDR1 and CDR2 (germline): LNHNV, YYDKDF (reference sequence). V gave up 0 bases and J gave up 6 bases; unmatched junction bases: 5. In DNA form, the CDR3 reads TGTGCCACCAGCAGAGATCCGACAGGGCTCAATGAGCAGTTCTTC. It specifies CATSRDPTGLNEQFF.

The chain carries TRBV6-6 and TRBJ1-2; 7 bases agree with TRBD1. The CDR3 extends over 16 amino acids. Germline CDR1 MNHNY, CDR2 SVGAGI (reference sequence). V lost 0 bases and J lost 4; bases outside the gene matches: 8. The CDR3 coding sequence is TGTGCCAGCAGTTACTCTGAGGGGGCGCCGCCCTATGGCTACACCTTC. Translated: CASSYSEGAPPYGYTF.

The V call is TRBV7-2, the J call TRBJ2-2; 16 nucleotides agree with TRBD2. The CDR3 has 18 residues. The germline CDR1 and CDR2 sequences are SGHTA and FQGNSA. V dropped 5 bases and J dropped 3; count of bases not matched to a gene: 6. The CDR3 spells CASSPGTSGGGYTGELFF. DNA for the CDR3: TGTGCCAGCAGCCCCGGGACTAGCGGGGGGGGGTACACCGGGGAGCTGTTTTTT.

The sample holds one count of this clone. The chain joins TRBV7-3 to TRBJ2-5; D may be TRBD2 (6 bases). There are 14 residues in the CDR3. Germline-derived CDR1 and CDR2 are SGHTA and FQGTGA. Trimming took 4 bases from V and 4 from J, leaving 13 bases between them. CDR3 protein: CASSSQVGGETQYF. The CDR3 coding sequence is TGTGCCAGCAGCTCCCAGGTCGGGGGAGAGACCCAGTACTTC.

This clone has a handful of counts. The chain carries TRBV6-2 or TRBV6-3 and TRBJ2-7; possibly TRBD2 for D (6 bases). The CDR3 runs 15 residues. Germline V gene data show CDR1 as MNHEY and CDR2 as SVGEGT. V lost 4 bases to trimming and J lost 2 bases, with 15 bases between them. CDR3 bases: TGTGCCAGCAGTTGGGAGACTAGAGTTCCCTACGAGCAGTACTTC. Its translation is CASSWETRVPYEQYF.

The chain uses TRBV18 and TRBJ1-5, with 7 bases matching TRBD1. In germline, CDR1 is KGHSH, CDR2 LQKENI. The CDR3 spans 16 residues. The ends lost 2 bases at V and 3 bases at J; junction bases unmatched: 7. The DNA of the CDR3 is TGTGCCAGCTCACCAGGGACAGACGTACTCAATCAGCCCCAGCATTTT. It specifies CASSPGTDVLNQPQHF.

The chain joins TRBV2 to TRBJ2-7, with 8 bases matching TRBD1. Germline V gene sequence: CDR1 SNHLY, CDR2 FYNNEI. CDR3 length: 14 amino acids. V shed 9 bases, J shed 1 base, and the junction held 8 bases outside the gene matches. For the CDR3, the DNA is TGTGCCAGGACAGGGGACCCCTCTTCCTACGAGCAGTACTTC. It codes for CARTGDPSSYEQYF.

J is TRBJ1-2 and V is TRBV19; D remains ambiguous. The germline V and J ends were trimmed by 7 bases and 8 bases, with 17 bases remaining between them. Germline CDR1 is LNHDA and CDR2 is SQIVND (reference sequence). The CDR3 loop spans 13 amino acids. DNA of the CDR3: TGTGCCAGTACCGACTGGAACTATTGGGGCTACACCTTC. The encoded protein is CASTDWNYWGYTF.

This rearrangement joins TRBV6-5 to TRBJ2-2; 9 bases match TRBD2. V lost 4 bases and J lost 3; bases outside the gene matches: 3. The CDR3 runs to 15 residues. CDR1 is MNHEY and CDR2 is SVGAGI in the germline V gene. This CDR3 is CASSLGLADTGELFF. The CDR3 DNA sequence: TGTGCCAGCAGTTTGGGACTAGCTGACACCGGGGAGCTGTTTTTT.

The CDR3, as DNA: TGTGCCAGCAGCTTCGGGGTGATCGGAGAGACCCAGTACTTC. Translated, it gives CASSFGVIGETQYF. J is TRBJ2-5 and V is TRBV5-4; a possible D gene is TRBD2 (5 bases). The CDR3 is made up of 14 amino acids. Germline CDR1 SGHNT, CDR2 YYREEE (reference sequence). The ends were cut back, 2 bases at V and 4 bases at J, with 12 bases in the middle. Full variable domain (rest looked up from reference TRBV5-4 and TRBJ2-5): ETGVTQSPTHLIKTRGQQVTLRCSSQSGHNTVSWYQQALGQGPQFIFQYYREEENGRGNFPPRFSGLQFPNYSSELNVNALELDDSALYLCASSFGVIGETQYFGPGTRLLVL.

In this sample, this clone turned up once. This chain joins TRBV21-1 and TRBJ2-1; TRBD2, the D gene given by the table, was not confirmed from the DNA. TRBV21-1 is a pseudogene. CDR3 size: 19 residues. CDR3 DNA: TGTGCCAGCAGCACCTCCGGGACTAGCGGGAGGGGATCCTACAATGAGCAGTTCTTC. Encoded protein: CASSTSGTSGRGSYNEQFF.

The chain employs TRBV6-5 and TRBJ2-7, with no clear D. The V end was cut by 2 bases, the J end by 1 base, with 9 bases between. The CDR3 is 14 amino acids. The germline V gene has CDR1 MNHEY and CDR2 SVGAGI. The CDR3 spells CASSYALLSYEQYF. The CDR3 nucleotides are TGTGCCAGCAGTTACGCCCTCCTATCCTACGAGCAGTACTTC.

The gene calls are TRBV4-3 and TRBJ2-1, with 10 bases fitting TRBD2. The CDR3 has 17 amino acids. Germline loops: CDR1 LGHNA, CDR2 YSLEER. Germline trimming cut 4 bases from V and 5 bases from J; bases unmatched to any gene: 11. Written as DNA, the CDR3 is TGCGCCAGCAGCCGCCTTCTCACTAGCGGGAAAGACAATGAGCAGTTCTTC. It yields the protein CASSRLLTSGKDNEQFF.

This clone was seen only a few times. The chain carries TRBV10-2 and TRBJ2-7, with 11 bases identical to TRBD2. The J segment lost 3 bases and the V segment lost 8 bases, leaving 9 bases of the junction unmatched. Germline loops: CDR1 WSHSY, CDR2 SAAADI. CDR3 length: 15 amino acids. The DNA of the CDR3 is TGCGCCAGCTCCTGGCTAGCGGGAGGTAACTACGAGCAGTACTTC. Amino acid sequence: CASSWLAGGNYEQYF.

This sequence joins TRBV7-2 and TRBJ1-1; 8 nucleotides line up with TRBD1. With 5 bases clipped from V and 5 bases from J, the junction kept 4 bases outside the gene matches. CDR1 is SGHTA and CDR2 is FQGNSA in the germline V gene. The CDR3 extends over 13 amino acids. The CDR3 DNA sequence: TGTGCCAGCAGCCCCAGACAGGGGACTGAAGCTTTCTTT. It translates to CASSPRQGTEAFF.

CDR3 loop: CASSSQGQGVGYTF. The CDR3 bases are TGCGCCAGCAGCTCCCAGGGACAGGGGGTCGGCTACACCTTC. The chain has TRBV5-1 and TRBJ1-2, with 11 bases aligning to TRBD1. CDR3 size: 14 residues. Germline values: CDR1 SGHRS, CDR2 YFSETQ. J gave up 8 bases and V 3 bases, and 6 bases lay outside the gene matches.

The V call is TRBV7-2, the J call TRBJ2-1; D unresolved. Trimming left V 2 bases short and J 2 bases short, with 7 bases between. CDR1 is SGHTA, CDR2 FQGNSA, per germline. The CDR3 totals 14 residues. In nucleotides, the CDR3 is TGTGCCAGCAGCTTACAACGCGCCTACAATGAGCAGTTCTTC. Translating gives CASSLQRAYNEQFF.

A few counts support this clone. The chain joins TRBV15 to TRBJ1-1, with D possibly being TRBD1 (5 bases). The CDR3 has 13 residues. V shed 0 bases and J shed 7 bases, with 9 bases lying between them. Germline V gene sequence: CDR1 LNHNV, CDR2 YYDKDF (reference sequence). The chain's CDR3 is CATSREGRGEAFF. The CDR3 DNA reads as TGTGCCACCAGCAGAGAGGGTAGGGGTGAAGCTTTCTTT.

The rearrangement links TRBV24-1 to TRBJ2-2; D call uncertain. Germline CDR1 is KGHDR and CDR2 is SFDVKD. The length of the CDR3 is 14 residues. V shed 5 bases and J shed 0 bases, with 6 bases lying between them. The CDR3 DNA reads TGTGCCACCAGTGGGCCCGCGAACACCGGGGAGCTGTTTTTT. Translated: CATSGPANTGELFF.

The gene calls are TRBV9 and TRBJ1-1, with D maybe TRBD1 (5 bases). V dropped 2 bases and J dropped 0 bases, with 14 bases sitting between them. This CDR3 is built from 16 residues. Germline CDR1 is SGDLS and CDR2 is YYNGEE. CDR3 in DNA: TGTGCCAGCAGCGTTATAACCGGGACTATGAACACTGAAGCTTTCTTT. Translating it yields CASSVITGTMNTEAFF.

The chain combines TRBV19 with TRBJ2-7; 7 nucleotides align to TRBD1. V shed 3 bases, J shed 4 bases, and the junction held 6 bases outside the gene matches. Looked up from germline, CDR1 is LNHDA and CDR2 is SQIVND (reference sequence). The CDR3 covers 14 residues. CDR3 DNA sequence: TGTGCCAGTAGTATCAGGGACAGAATTTACGAGCAGTACTTC. It yields the protein CASSIRDRIYEQYF.

The chain carries TRBV5-3 and TRBJ1-2, with 9 nucleotides matching TRBD1. TRBV5-3 is filed as an ORF, its function uncertain. The trim removed 5 bases at V and 6 bases at J, leaving 14 bases unmatched. The CDR3 has 16 amino acids. In nucleotides, the CDR3 is TGTGCCAGAAGTTCTACACCCCGGGACAGGGAGAATGGCTACACCTTC. It translates to CARSSTPRDRENGYTF.

The rearrangement joins TRBV19 to TRBJ2-7, with 7 bases aligning to TRBD1. This CDR3 has 17 residues. V lost 4 bases to trimming and J lost 0 bases; unmatched junction nucleotides: 12. Germline CDR1 is LNHDA and CDR2 is SQIVND (reference sequence). CDR3 region: CASSKRFETGSSYEQYF. The CDR3 nucleotides read TGTGCCAGTAGTAAACGATTCGAGACAGGGAGCTCCTACGAGCAGTACTTC.

This clone was seen once. The chain combines TRBV19 with TRBJ2-7; TRBD1 matches at 7 bases. This CDR3 comprises 15 residues. Unmatched junction bases numbered 9, after V lost 5 bases and J lost 2 bases. Germline CDR1 and CDR2: LNHDA and SQIVND (reference sequence). This chain's CDR3 is CASSPGTVLPYEQYF. Written as DNA, the CDR3 is TGTGCCAGTAGTCCCGGGACAGTTTTACCCTACGAGCAGTACTTC.